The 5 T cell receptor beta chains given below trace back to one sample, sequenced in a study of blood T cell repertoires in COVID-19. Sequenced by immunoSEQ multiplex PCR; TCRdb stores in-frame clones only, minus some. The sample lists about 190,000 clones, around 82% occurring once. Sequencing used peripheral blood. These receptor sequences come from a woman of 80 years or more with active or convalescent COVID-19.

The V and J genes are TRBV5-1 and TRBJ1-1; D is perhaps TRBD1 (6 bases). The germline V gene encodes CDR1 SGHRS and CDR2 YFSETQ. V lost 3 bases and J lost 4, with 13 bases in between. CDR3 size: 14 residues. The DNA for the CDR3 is TGCGCCAGCAGCTACACTGCGGGGGCCACTGAAGCTTTCTTT. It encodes CASSYTAGATEAFF.

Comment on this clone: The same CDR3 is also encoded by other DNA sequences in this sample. CDR3 coding DNA: TGCGCCAGCAGCTTAGGACAGGGTGCCGGGGCCAACGTCCTGACTTTC. It codes for CASSLGQGAGANVLTF. The genes are TRBV5-1 and TRBJ2-6; 8 nucleotides line up with TRBD1. CDR3 size: 16 residues. Germline CDR1 is SGHRS and CDR2 is YFSETQ. V dropped 2 bases and J dropped 4; count of bases not matched to a gene: 5.

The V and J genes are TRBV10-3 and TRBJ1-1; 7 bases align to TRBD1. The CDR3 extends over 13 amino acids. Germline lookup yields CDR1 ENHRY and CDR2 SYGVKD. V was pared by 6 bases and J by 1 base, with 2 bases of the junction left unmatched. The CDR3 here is CAIRYRGNTEAFF. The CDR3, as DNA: TGTGCCATCAGGTACAGGGGGAACACTGAAGCTTTCTTT.

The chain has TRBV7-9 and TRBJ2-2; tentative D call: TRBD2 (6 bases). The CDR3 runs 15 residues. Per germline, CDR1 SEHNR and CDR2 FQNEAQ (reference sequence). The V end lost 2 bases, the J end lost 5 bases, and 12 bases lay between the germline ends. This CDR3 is CASSLRRVGTGELFF. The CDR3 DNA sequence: TGTGCCAGCAGCTTACGGAGGGTTGGTACCGGGGAGCTGTTTTTT.

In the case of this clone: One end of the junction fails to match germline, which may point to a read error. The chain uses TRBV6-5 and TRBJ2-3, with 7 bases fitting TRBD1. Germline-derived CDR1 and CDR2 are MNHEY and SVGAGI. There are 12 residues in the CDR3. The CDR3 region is CASSRGTDAQYF. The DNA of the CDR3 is TGTGCCAGCTCTAGGGGGACAGATGCGCAGTATTTT.